A single T cell receptor beta chain is shown here with its context. Isolation of the CD4+ and CD8+ populations was accomplished via positive magnetic bead selection, with purity assessed by flow cytometry. Measured with immunoSEQ multiplex PCR; TCRdb has only the in-frame clones, and not every one. The table records fewer than 40,000 clones, roughly four fifths of them present only once. The data were obtained in a study of somatic mutations in cytotoxic T cells in rheumatoid arthritis. Looking at the study overall: Peripheral blood samples of roughly 29 ml EDTA were taken from patients directly after diagnosis and before treatment.

Germline V gives CDR1 LNHDA, CDR2 SQIVND (reference sequence). The CDR3 runs to 15 residues. Trimming removed 1 base at V and 0 bases at J, with 7 bases between. The sample was CD8+ T cells sorted from blood. The chain combines TRBV19 with TRBJ1-3, with D hard to call. The receptor comes from an adult with rheumatoid arthritis. In DNA form, the CDR3 reads TGTGCCAGTAGTATAGCTGCGTACTCTGGAAACACCATATATTTT. The encoded protein is CASSIAAYSGNTIYF.